A single count supports the clone carrying this T cell receptor (beta chain). The data were taken from a study of blood T cell repertoires in COVID-19. This CDR3 has 12 residues. Trimming took off 6 bases at V and 8 bases at J, with 11 bases between the two ends. Looked up from germline, CDR1 is SGHNT and CDR2 is YYREEE (reference sequence). In the original workflow: Reference gene primer amplification gave estimated nucleated cell counts. Assay used: immunoSEQ multiplex PCR; TCRdb lists only in-frame clones, some missing. For V, J and clone size, that table is used; D and trimming come from the DNA. The table lists a few hundred thousand clones, 80% to 90% of them singletons.

The chain joins TRBV5-4 to TRBJ2-2; D ambiguous. The origin of this receptor is a man aged 25 to 45 with acute or convalescent COVID-19. The specimen was peripheral blood. The CDR3 loop reads CASNSFGGELFF. The CDR3 DNA sequence: TGTGCCAGCAATTCGTTCGGGGGGGAGCTGTTTTTT.